Below, 28 T cell receptor beta chains from the same sample are listed, as sequenced in a study of T cell repertoires in aging, cancer and after chemotherapy. The template was genomic DNA from peripheral blood, not RNA. TRB rearrangements spanning V, D and J were amplified using mixed TRB-A/B primers. TCRdb reprocessed the multiplex PCR reads with MiXCR, giving one entry per CDR3 protein. Counted here are some 15,000 distinct CDR3 sequences, about 20% occurring once; the ten biggest clones make up around 6%. The sample taken for sequencing was blood. These receptors all come from a human donor in good health.

This clonotype qualifies as medium-sized (0.01 to 0.1%). This chain joins TRBV19 and TRBJ2-2; 8 nucleotides align to TRBD1. The trim removed 6 bases at V and 4 bases at J, leaving 7 bases unmatched. From germline, CDR1 is LNHDA and CDR2 SQIVND (reference sequence). The CDR3 is 15 amino acids. The CDR3 sequence is CASSAGTGITGELFF. The CDR3 nucleotides are TGTGCCAGTAGCGCCGGGACAGGCATCACCGGGGAGCTGTTTTTT.

The chain links TRBV6-5 to TRBJ2-3; D may be TRBD1 or TRBD2 (5 bases each). Germline CDR1 and CDR2: MNHEY and SVGAGI. Trimming removed 5 bases from V and 0 bases from J, with 18 bases in between. This CDR3 is 17 amino acids long. The CDR3 DNA follows: TGTGCCAGCAGTCCCGAGGGTAGGGGCCCTAGCACAGATACGCAGTATTTT. This encodes CASSPEGRGPSTDTQYF.

This clonotype was recorded many times. The rearrangement joins TRBV6-5 to TRBJ1-5; possibly TRBD1 for D (6 bases). The CDR3 sequence is 14 residues long. V was clipped by 2 bases and J by 7 bases, with 12 bases between them. CDR1 and CDR2 from the germline V gene are MNHEY and SVGAGI. The CDR3 spells CASSYHRVEQPQHF. Here the CDR3 DNA reads TGTGCCAGCAGTTACCACAGGGTAGAGCAGCCCCAGCATTTT.

Details on this clonotype: One end of the junction fails to match germline, which may point to a read error. The chain combines TRBV4-2 with TRBJ2-5; no clear D. This CDR3 spans 14 amino acids. The germline gives CDR1 LGHNA, CDR2 YNFKEQ. The CDR3 nucleotides read TGCGCCAGCAGCCAAGGGCTTCGCGAAGAGACCCAGTACTTC. Protein: CASSQGLREETQYF.

The chain combines TRBV2 with TRBJ1-5; possible D gene TRBD1, 6 bases. Germline V lookup: CDR1 SNHLY, CDR2 FYNNEI. Deletions cut 6 bases from V and 1 base from J, with 13 bases between. The length of the CDR3 is 15 residues. Here the CDR3 reads CASSRSGESNQPQHF. The CDR3, as DNA: TGTGCCAGCAGCCGATCAGGGGAGAGCAATCAGCCCCAGCATTTT.

This clonotype was recorded a few times. The V gene is TRBV12-3 or TRBV12-4, the J gene TRBJ2-2; D unresolved. The V and J ends lost 2 bases and 6 bases respectively, with 7 bases between them. The CDR3 is 13 residues long. This CDR3 reads CASSLRVAGELFF. In nucleotides, the CDR3 is TGTGCCAGCAGTTTAAGGGTAGCCGGGGAGCTGTTTTTT.

This clonotype was observed a handful of times. The rearrangement uses TRBV5-6 and TRBJ2-1; the D is unclear. V was clipped by 0 bases and J by 4 bases, with 17 bases between them. CDR3 length equals 17 residues. From germline, CDR1 is SGHDT and CDR2 YYEEEE. CDR3 residues: CASSLVGGPSDYNEQFF. The CDR3 DNA is TGTGCCAGCAGCTTGGTTGGCGGACCCTCCGATTACAATGAGCAGTTCTTC.

The rearrangement links TRBV18 to TRBJ1-5, with 9 bases that match TRBD1. The CDR3 extends over 16 amino acids. CDR1 and CDR2 from the germline V gene are KGHSH and LQKENI. V was pared by 3 bases and J by 6 bases, with 9 bases of the junction left unmatched. CDR3: CASSPSGTGTSQPQHF. CDR3 DNA sequence: TGTGCCAGCTCACCCTCCGGGACAGGGACTAGTCAGCCCCAGCATTTT.

The gene calls are TRBV21-1 and TRBJ1-2; the table calls TRBD1, which could not be checked here. TRBV21-1 is termed a pseudogene. The CDR3 loop spans 14 amino acids. The CDR3: CASSKRDQRDGYTF. The CDR3, as DNA: TGTGCCAGCAGCAAAAGGGATCAGAGGGATGGCTACACCTTC.

The rearrangement uses TRBV7-2 and TRBJ2-5; TRBD2 aligns across 10 bases. Germline V gives CDR1 SGHTA, CDR2 FQGNSA. CDR3 length equals 19 residues. J was trimmed by 4 bases and V by 4 bases; bases with no gene match: 18. This CDR3 is CASSSSSGGLLSYRETQYF. Written as DNA, the CDR3 is TGTGCCAGCAGCTCCAGTAGCGGGGGGCTCCTAAGCTACCGAGAGACCCAGTACTTC.

By proportion, this clonotype is medium-sized. The chain recombines TRBV19 with TRBJ1-2, with TRBD1 identical over 9 bases. The CDR3 length is 16 residues. With 4 bases clipped from V and 3 bases from J, the junction kept 9 bases outside the gene matches. Germline V gene data show CDR1 as LNHDA and CDR2 as SQIVND (reference sequence). CDR3 in DNA: TGTGCCAGTAGTAAGGGACAGGGAGGAAGATACTATGGCTACACCTTC. As protein: CASSKGQGGRYYGYTF.

This sequence joins TRBV19 and TRBJ1-1; D remains unclear. CDR3 length equals 16 residues. With 1 base removed from V and 1 base from J, the gap between germline ends came to 13 bases. Germline V gene lookup returns CDR1 LNHDA and CDR2 SQIVND (reference sequence). Here the CDR3 reads CASSIAAGGTNTEAFF. The DNA for the CDR3 is TGTGCCAGTAGTATAGCGGCGGGCGGCACGAACACTGAAGCTTTCTTT.

This clonotype appeared once. This rearrangement joins TRBV6-6 to TRBJ2-5, with 15 bases fitting TRBD2. Germline values: CDR1 MNHNY, CDR2 SVGAGI (reference sequence). The length of the CDR3 is 20 residues. Trimming took 2 bases from V and 4 from J; bases not matched to a gene: 14. CDR3 region: CASSYGTSGGLLSYRETQYF. Here the CDR3 DNA reads TGTGCCAGCAGTTACGGGACTAGCGGGGGGCTCCTAAGCTACCGAGAGACCCAGTACTTC.

The genes are TRBV19 and TRBJ2-5; 8 bases fit TRBD1. V dropped 3 bases and J dropped 6; count of bases not matched to a gene: 6. The CDR3 contains 14 residues. CDR1 and CDR2 from the germline V gene are LNHDA and SQIVND (reference sequence). This CDR3 is CASSIGQGVKTQYF. The CDR3 bases are TGTGCCAGTAGTATCGGACAGGGCGTAAAGACCCAGTACTTC.

The chain joins TRBV20-1 to TRBJ1-5; possible D gene TRBD1, 5 bases. Per germline, CDR1 DFQATT and CDR2 SNEGSKA (reference sequence). Trimming took off 3 bases at V and 5 bases at J, with 17 bases between the two ends. This CDR3 contains 15 residues. As DNA, the CDR3 is TGCAGTGCTAGCGGCCTCGGAGAGGGGTATCAGCCCCAGCATTTT. Translating gives CSASGLGEGYQPQHF.

In this sample, this clonotype turned up a few times. The genes are TRBV15 and TRBJ2-3; 9 nucleotides agree with TRBD1. The V and J ends lost 0 bases and 3 bases, in that order; junction bases with no gene match: 4. This CDR3 has 16 amino acids. Germline CDR1 LNHNV, CDR2 YYDKDF (reference sequence). DNA for the CDR3: TGTGCCACCAGCAGAGATCGCGGGACAGGGACAGATACGCAGTATTTT. Protein: CATSRDRGTGTDTQYF.

The chain is built from TRBV5-1 and TRBJ1-3, with TRBD1 as a possible D gene (6 bases). With 4 bases removed from V and 2 bases from J, the gap between germline ends came to 13 bases. The germline CDR1 and CDR2 sequences are SGHRS and YFSETQ. The CDR3 is 15 amino acids. The CDR3 sequence is CASSLQGSAGNTIYF. DNA for the CDR3: TGCGCCAGCAGCCTACAGGGTTCAGCTGGAAACACCATATATTTT.

This clonotype was seen more than once but under ten times. V gene TRBV19 combines with J gene TRBJ2-2, with D possibly TRBD1 on 5 matching bases. V was trimmed by 10 bases and J by 1 base, leaving 13 bases between them. The CDR3 spans 14 residues. Per the germline V gene, CDR1 is LNHDA and CDR2 is SQIVND (reference sequence). DNA of the CDR3: TGTGCCACTCACCTAGGGGTGAACACCGGGGAGCTGTTTTTT. Its protein is CATHLGVNTGELFF. Combining the CDR3 with reference TRBV19 and TRBJ2-2 gives the whole variable domain DGGITQSPKYLFRKEGQNVTLSCEQNLNHDAMYWYRQDPGQGLRLIYYSQIVNDFQKGDIAEGYSVSREKKESFPLTVTSAQKNPTAFYLCATHLGVNTGELFFGEGSRLTVL.

This clonotype was seen more than once but under ten times. This rearrangement joins TRBV6-1 to TRBJ1-1, with a possible D match to TRBD1 (6 bases). CDR1 MNHNS and CDR2 SASEGT come from the germline V gene. This CDR3 has 17 residues. Trimming shortened V by 3 bases and J by 0 bases, and 17 bases separated the two germline ends. The CDR3 DNA reads as TGTGCCAGCAGTGACCCCAGGGGCAGGGAAATGAACACTGAAGCTTTCTTT. Its translation: CASSDPRGREMNTEAFF.

This clonotype is labeled medium-sized. The V gene is TRBV5-4, the J gene TRBJ1-2, with 7 bases lining up with TRBD1. Germline lookup yields CDR1 SGHNT and CDR2 YYREEE (reference sequence). The CDR3 is made up of 14 amino acids. Unmatched junction bases numbered 3, after V lost 2 bases and J lost 2 bases. The CDR3 DNA is TGTGCCAGCAGCTTACGAGGGGGCAACTATGGCTACACCTTC. This sequence encodes CASSLRGGNYGYTF.

This clonotype appeared many times. The chain has TRBV7-6 and TRBJ2-1; TRBD2 agrees at 12 bases. The germline CDR1 and CDR2 sequences are SGHVS and FNYEAQ. Unmatched junction bases numbered 7, after V lost 5 bases and J lost 5 bases. The CDR3 runs 16 residues. The CDR3 DNA reads TGTGCCAGCAGCACGAGACTAGCGGGGGCCGACAATGAGCAGTTCTTC. As protein: CASSTRLAGADNEQFF.

This clonotype was recorded at least ten times. The chain carries TRBV6-5 and TRBJ1-1, with 8 bases lining up with TRBD1. This CDR3 is built from 13 residues. The V segment lost 5 bases and the J segment 5 bases; nucleotides outside the gene matches: 4. The V gene's germline CDR1 is MNHEY and CDR2 SVGAGI. The CDR3 nucleotides read TGTGCCAGCAGTCCACACAGGGGGACTGAAGCTTTCTTT. This translates into CASSPHRGTEAFF.

By proportion, this clonotype is medium-sized. The rearrangement uses TRBV5-6 and TRBJ2-7; D possibly matches TRBD1 or TRBD2 (5 bases each). The CDR3 contains 13 residues. Per the germline V gene, CDR1 is SGHDT and CDR2 is YYEEEE. V dropped 3 bases and J dropped 6 bases, with 13 bases sitting between them. CDR3 residues: CASSSPGGSEQYF. CDR3 bases: TGTGCCAGCAGCTCCCCTGGGGGAAGCGAGCAGTACTTC.

By share of the sample, this clonotype is medium-sized. V and J are TRBV7-2 and TRBJ1-6, with TRBD1 identical over 7 bases. The CDR3 covers 14 residues. CDR1 is SGHTA, CDR2 FQGNSA, per germline. The ends lost 1 base at V and 11 bases at J; junction bases unmatched: 5. CDR3 loop: CASSLGGGSPPLHF. DNA of the CDR3: TGTGCCAGCAGCTTAGGAGGGGGCTCACCACCCCTCCACTTT.

Within the sample, this clonotype is medium-sized. The J gene is TRBJ1-3, the V gene TRBV30; 8 bases map to TRBD1. The CDR3 sequence is 15 residues long. Germline lookup yields CDR1 GTSNPN and CDR2 SVGIG (reference sequence). Trimming cost V 4 bases and J 10 bases; bases outside gene matches: 15. The CDR3 loop reads CAWTRTGIWPGTIYF. CDR3 coding DNA: TGTGCCTGGACCAGGACAGGGATTTGGCCTGGGACCATATATTTT.

This clonotype was seen more than once but under ten times. V usage is TRBV7-3 and J usage is TRBJ1-5; no clear D gene. Germline V gives CDR1 SGHTA, CDR2 FQGTGA. CDR3 length equals 13 residues. Trimming removed 11 bases from V and 2 bases from J, with 13 bases in between. Written as DNA, the CDR3 is TGTGCCCTGCCGCTCTGGGGCAATCAGCCCCAGCATTTT. Amino acid sequence: CALPLWGNQPQHF.

This clonotype was found a few times. The gene calls are TRBV5-4 and TRBJ2-3; 9 nucleotides align to TRBD2. The V segment lost 0 bases and the J segment 9 bases; nucleotides outside the gene matches: 17. Germline values: CDR1 SGHNT, CDR2 YYREEE (reference sequence). This CDR3 has 18 amino acids. CDR3 protein: CASSLDVFSGGGGETQYF. CDR3 coding DNA: TGTGCCAGCAGCTTGGATGTCTTTAGCGGGGGCGGCGGTGAGACGCAGTATTTT. Filled out from reference TRBV5-4 and TRBJ2-3, the complete variable domain reads ETGVTQSPTHLIKTRGQQVTLRCSSQSGHNTVSWYQQALGQGPQFIFQYYREEENGRGNFPPRFSGLQFPNYSSELNVNALELDDSALYLCASSLDVFSGGGGETQYFGPGTRLTVL.

This clonotype is deemed medium-sized. The rearrangement joins TRBV19 to TRBJ1-6, with unresolved D. Germline-derived CDR1 and CDR2 are LNHDA and SQIVND (reference sequence). The CDR3 consists of 13 residues. Trimming took off 5 bases at V and 14 bases at J, with 16 bases between the two ends. CDR3 sequence (DNA): TGTGCCAGTAGTGCGGCTCAGGATCAGGCCCTCCACTTT. This gives the protein CASSAAQDQALHF. The variable domain in full, completed from reference TRBV19 and TRBJ1-6, reads DGGITQSPKYLFRKEGQNVTLSCEQNLNHDAMYWYRQDPGQGLRLIYYSQIVNDFQKGDIAEGYSVSREKKESFPLTVTSAQKNPTAFYLCASSAAQDQALHFGNGTRLTVT.